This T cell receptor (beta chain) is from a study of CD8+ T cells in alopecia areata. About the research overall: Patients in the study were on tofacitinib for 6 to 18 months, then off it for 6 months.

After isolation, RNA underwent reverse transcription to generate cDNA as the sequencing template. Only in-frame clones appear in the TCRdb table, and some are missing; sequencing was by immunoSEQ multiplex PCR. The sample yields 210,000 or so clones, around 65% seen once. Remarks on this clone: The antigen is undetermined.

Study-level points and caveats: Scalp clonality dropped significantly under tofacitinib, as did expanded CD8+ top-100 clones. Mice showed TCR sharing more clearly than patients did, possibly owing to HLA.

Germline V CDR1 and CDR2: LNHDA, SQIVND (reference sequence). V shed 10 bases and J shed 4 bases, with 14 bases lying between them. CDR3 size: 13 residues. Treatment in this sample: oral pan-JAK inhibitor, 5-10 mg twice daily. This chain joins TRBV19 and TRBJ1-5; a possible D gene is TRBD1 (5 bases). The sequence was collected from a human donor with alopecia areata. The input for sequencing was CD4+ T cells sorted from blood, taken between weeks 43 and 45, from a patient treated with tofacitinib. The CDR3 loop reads CATSDTPNQPQHF. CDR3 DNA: TGTGCCACCTCGGACACACCAAATCAGCCCCAGCATTTT. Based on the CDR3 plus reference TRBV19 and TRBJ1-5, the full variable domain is DGGITQSPKYLFRKEGQNVTLSCEQNLNHDAMYWYRQDPGQGLRLIYYSQIVNDFQKGDIAEGYSVSREKKESFPLTVTSAQKNPTAFYLCATSDTPNQPQHFGDGTRLSIL.